Each of the 6 T cell receptor beta chains below was sequenced from the same sample in a study of CD8+ T cells in alopecia areata. Investigators isolated RNA and reverse transcribed it into cDNA to act as the sequencing template. Profiled with immunoSEQ multiplex PCR; TCRdb holds only in-frame clones, not every one. The table records more than 90,000 clones, about 61% of them present only once. This sample's treatment: oral pan-JAK inhibitor, 5-10 mg twice daily. Sequences were derived from CD8+ T cells sorted from blood, sampled at approximately week 56, from a patient treated with tofacitinib. All receptors derive from a human donor with alopecia areata.

This chain uses TRBV6-1 with TRBJ1-6; 9 bases fit TRBD1. This CDR3 has 14 amino acids. V shed 6 bases, J shed 10 bases, and the junction held 7 bases outside the gene matches. Germline CDR1 MNHNS, CDR2 SASEGT. The CDR3 protein is CASREQGAQSPLHF. Written as DNA, the CDR3 is TGTGCCAGCAGAGAACAGGGGGCCCAATCACCCCTCCACTTT.

The DNA of the CDR3 is TGTGCCAGCAGCTCCCGGGCTAATAGCAATCAGCCCCAGCATTTT. Residues: CASSSRANSNQPQHF. The rearrangement uses TRBV5-5 and TRBJ1-5; D remains unclear. CDR1 is SGHKS and CDR2 is YYEKEE in the germline V gene (reference sequence). CDR3 size: 15 residues. The V end was cut by 3 bases, the J end by 0 bases, with 10 bases between.

J is TRBJ2-7 and V is TRBV19; D is perhaps TRBD1 (5 bases). Germline CDR1 is LNHDA and CDR2 is SQIVND (reference sequence). This CDR3 region has 15 residues. Trimming shortened V by 3 bases and J by 6 bases, and 18 bases separated the two germline ends. CDR3 protein: CASSMWVGQGVEQYF. In nucleotides, the CDR3 is TGTGCCAGTAGTATGTGGGTCGGGCAGGGTGTCGAGCAGTACTTC.

The rearrangement joins TRBV5-1 to TRBJ1-1; tentative D call: TRBD1 (6 bases). The germline gives CDR1 SGHRS, CDR2 YFSETQ. The germline V and J ends were trimmed by 0 bases and 1 base, with 10 bases remaining between them. The CDR3 has 15 residues. The chain's CDR3 is CASSLERQANTEAFF. The CDR3 nucleotides are TGCGCCAGCAGCTTGGAACGACAGGCGAACACTGAAGCTTTCTTT. The full variable domain, completed using reference TRBV5-1 and TRBJ1-1, is KAGVTQTPRYLIKTRGQQVTLSCSPISGHRSVSWYQQTPGQGLQFLFEYFSETQRNKGNFPGRFSGRQFSNSRSEMNVSTLELGDSALYLCASSLERQANTEAFFGQGTRLTVV.

The V call is TRBV21-1, the J call TRBJ2-3; TRBD2 is the table's D call, not checked against the DNA. TRBV21-1 is a pseudogene segment. The CDR3 contains 17 residues. CDR3 loop: CASSNTAGGLGTDTQYF. CDR3 sequence (DNA): TGTGCCAGCAGCAACACAGCGGGGGGCCTCGGGACAGATACGCAGTATTTT.

This clone was picked up many times. The chain recombines TRBV4-1 with TRBJ2-1; D gene uncertain. V lost 1 base, J lost 1 base, and 8 bases lay in between. Germline V gene data show CDR1 as MGHRA and CDR2 as YSYEKL. The CDR3 has 15 residues. CDR3 sequence reads: CASSQGLLSYNEQFF. CDR3 nucleotide sequence: TGCGCCAGCAGCCAAGGACTTTTGTCCTACAATGAGCAGTTCTTC.